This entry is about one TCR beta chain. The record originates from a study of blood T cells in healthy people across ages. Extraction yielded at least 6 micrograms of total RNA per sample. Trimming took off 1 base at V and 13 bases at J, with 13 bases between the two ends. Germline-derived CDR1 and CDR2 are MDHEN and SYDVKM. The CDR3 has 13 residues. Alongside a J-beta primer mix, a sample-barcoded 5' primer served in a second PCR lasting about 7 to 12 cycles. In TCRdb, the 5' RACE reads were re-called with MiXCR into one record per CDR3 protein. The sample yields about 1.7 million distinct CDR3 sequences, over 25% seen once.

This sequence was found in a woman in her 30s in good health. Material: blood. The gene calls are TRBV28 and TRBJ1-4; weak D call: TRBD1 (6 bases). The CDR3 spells CASSLLQGQGLFF. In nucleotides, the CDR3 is TGTGCCAGCAGTTTATTACAGGGTCAGGGACTGTTTTTT.